The 18 T cell receptor beta chains presented below share a single source sample, sequenced in a study of early stage breast cancer tumors. Method: immunoSEQ multiplex PCR; TCRdb's copy keeps in-frame clones and lacks some. The table records fewer than 70,000 clones, roughly 80% of them present only once. The source material was blood. The receptor set was obtained from a person under 45 with breast cancer.

This chain connects TRBV18 to TRBJ2-1; D possibly matches TRBD1 or TRBD2 (5 bases each). V lost 5 bases to trimming and J lost 9 bases, with 17 bases between them. This CDR3 is 14 amino acids long. Per the germline V gene, CDR1 is KGHSH and CDR2 is LQKENI. CDR3 sequence: CASSGRDADTEQFF. The CDR3 DNA sequence: TGTGCCAGCTCAGGCCGGGACGCTGACACTGAGCAGTTCTTC.

A single count supports this clone. The chain uses TRBV10-1 and TRBJ1-3; D is ambiguous. The germline V and J ends were trimmed by 7 bases and 1 base, with 8 bases remaining between them. This CDR3 spans 13 amino acids. The V gene's germline CDR1 is WNHNN and CDR2 SYGVQD (reference sequence). In nucleotides, the CDR3 is TGCGCCAGCATGCCGGGGTCTGGAAACACCATATATTTT. Translated: CASMPGSGNTIYF.

V usage is TRBV6-5 and J usage is TRBJ2-7, with D perhaps TRBD1 (6 bases). This CDR3 is built from 11 residues. The germline V gene encodes CDR1 MNHEY and CDR2 SVGAGI. Trimming took off 5 bases at V and 11 bases at J, with 13 bases between the two ends. The CDR3: CASSPQGRKYF. In DNA, the CDR3 is TGTGCCAGCAGTCCACAGGGTCGAAAGTACTTC.

Here the CDR3 DNA reads TGTGCCACCAGCAGGGGGACAGGACAAGAGACCCAGTACTTC. It codes for CATSRGTGQETQYF. This chain links TRBV15 with TRBJ2-5; 8 bases fit TRBD1. V dropped 3 bases and J dropped 2; count of bases not matched to a gene: 2. The germline gives CDR1 LNHNV, CDR2 YYDKDF (reference sequence). This CDR3 contains 14 residues.

This clone was seen only a few times. The chain couples TRBV7-9 to TRBJ1-3, with a weak D call TRBD1 (5 bases). V was pared by 6 bases and J by 0 bases, with 15 bases between. CDR1 and CDR2 (germline): SEHNR, FQNEAQ (reference sequence). The CDR3 has 16 amino acids. The CDR3 DNA reads TGTGCCAGCAGGACCGACAGAGCGAGCTCTGGAAACACCATATATTTT. Protein product: CASRTDRASSGNTIYF.

This clone showed up just a few times. This chain links TRBV11-2 with TRBJ2-1; 12 bases agree with TRBD2. In germline, CDR1 is SGHAT, CDR2 FQNNGV. The CDR3 is 17 residues long. Germline trimming cut 1 base from V and 7 bases from J; bases unmatched to any gene: 8. CDR3 region: CASSLGFLTSGRNEQFF. The CDR3, as DNA: TGTGCCAGCAGCTTAGGTTTTTTAACTAGCGGGAGGAATGAGCAGTTCTTC.

To note about this clone: The same CDR3 can be traced to other DNA sequences in this sample. The chain couples TRBV11-1 to TRBJ1-1; no reliable D call. V was pared by 0 bases and J by 0 bases, with 2 bases between. This CDR3 comprises 13 residues. Germline V gene lookup returns CDR1 SGHAT and CDR2 FQDESV (reference sequence). CDR3 bases: TGTGCCAGCAGCTTAGCGCTGAACACTGAAGCTTTCTTT. Translated: CASSLALNTEAFF.

This clone was counted only a few times. The V and J genes are TRBV7-8 and TRBJ2-3; D gene ambiguous. From germline, CDR1 is SGHVS and CDR2 FQNEAQ. This CDR3 spans 13 amino acids. Trimming removed 5 bases from V and 6 bases from J, with 12 bases in between. CDR3 region: CASSPPMEDTQYF. CDR3 coding DNA: TGTGCCAGCAGCCCCCCGATGGAGGATACGCAGTATTTT.

The genes are TRBV12-5 and TRBJ2-2; 7 bases line up with TRBD2. Germline CDR1 and CDR2: LGHNT and FRNRAP. The CDR3 length is 17 residues. V gave up 5 bases and J gave up 1 base; unmatched junction bases: 10. The CDR3 DNA reads as TGTGCTAGTGGTATCGCCCTTACTAGCGTGAACACCGGGGAGCTGTTTTTT. Translation gives CASGIALTSVNTGELFF.

V usage is TRBV6-6 and J usage is TRBJ2-2; 11 nucleotides agree with TRBD1. The germline V gene has CDR1 MNHNY and CDR2 SVGAGI (reference sequence). The CDR3 totals 14 residues. Trimming removed 8 bases from V and 6 bases from J; junction bases left unmatched: 5. The CDR3 DNA sequence: TGTGCCAGCGGGGGGACAGGGGGTCCCGGGGAGCTGTTTTTT. It translates to CASGGTGGPGELFF.

This chain joins TRBV5-3 and TRBJ2-3; the D is unclear. TRBV5-3 is an ORF, with its function uncertain. The length of the CDR3 is 14 residues. V lost 0 bases to trimming and J lost 0 bases, with 5 bases between them. CDR3 DNA: TGTGCCAGAAGCTTGGGGCTTAGCACAGATACGCAGTATTTT. Residues: CARSLGLSTDTQYF.

V and J are TRBV5-1 and TRBJ2-2; 13 bases are a match to TRBD2. CDR1 is SGHRS and CDR2 is YFSETQ in the germline V gene. The CDR3 length is 17 residues. With V trimmed by 4 bases and J by 7 bases, 10 bases remained unmatched. CDR3 residues: CASSAGLAGVNIGELFF. DNA of the CDR3: TGCGCCAGCAGCGCTGGACTAGCGGGAGTTAATATCGGGGAGCTGTTTTTT. Based on the CDR3 plus reference TRBV5-1 and TRBJ2-2, the full variable domain is KAGVTQTPRYLIKTRGQQVTLSCSPISGHRSVSWYQQTPGQGLQFLFEYFSETQRNKGNFPGRFSGRQFSNSRSEMNVSTLELGDSALYLCASSAGLAGVNIGELFFGEGSRLTVL.

This sequence joins TRBV15 and TRBJ2-1, with TRBD1 matching over 10 bases. The CDR3 extends over 16 amino acids. CDR1 is LNHNV, CDR2 YYDKDF, per germline (reference sequence). The V segment lost 3 bases and the J segment 6 bases; nucleotides outside the gene matches: 8. CDR3 nucleotide sequence: TGTGCCACCAGCAGGGGCGGGACAGGGGCGGTCAATGAGCAGTTCTTC. Residues: CATSRGGTGAVNEQFF.

This chain connects TRBV23-1 to TRBJ1-5, with 7 bases fitting TRBD1. TRBV23-1 is marked as an open reading frame, function uncertain. After removal of 4 bases from V and 0 bases from J, the junction contained 6 bases not matched to a gene. This CDR3 has 16 amino acids. The DNA of the CDR3 is TGCGCCAGCAGTCGTAAACAGGGGTATAGCAATCAGCCCCAGCATTTT. It encodes CASSRKQGYSNQPQHF.

The V call is TRBV30, the J call TRBJ1-6, with D possibly matching TRBD1 (5 bases). This CDR3 comprises 13 residues. Germline V lookup: CDR1 GTSNPN, CDR2 SVGIG (reference sequence). V was pared by 4 bases and J by 5 bases, with 9 bases between. CDR3 coding DNA: TGTGCCTGGAATGCAGGGAATAATTCACCCCTCCACTTT. Translated, it gives CAWNAGNNSPLHF. Together with reference TRBV30 and TRBJ1-6, the CDR3 gives the full variable domain: SQTIHQWPATLVQPVGSPLSLECTVEGTSNPNLYWYRQAAGRGLQLLFYSVGIGQISSEVPQNLSASRPQDRQFILSSKKLLLSDSGFYLCAWNAGNNSPLHFGNGTRLTVT.

The count of this clone is one. V and J are TRBV15 and TRBJ2-3, with 8 bases fitting TRBD2. The germline V gene encodes CDR1 LNHNV and CDR2 YYDKDF (reference sequence). Trimming removed 2 bases from V and 0 bases from J; junction bases left unmatched: 7. The CDR3 spans 17 residues. The CDR3 here is CATSRPRLATSTDTQYF. The CDR3 DNA reads TGTGCCACCAGCAGACCGCGACTAGCGACTAGCACAGATACGCAGTATTTT.

The chain joins TRBV5-1 to TRBJ2-3, with D perhaps TRBD1 (5 bases). The germline V gene has CDR1 SGHRS and CDR2 YFSETQ. The CDR3 consists of 14 residues. Trimming pared 0 bases from V and 1 base from J, leaving 6 bases between. CDR3 loop: CASSLGQRTDTQYF. The CDR3 bases are TGCGCCAGCAGCTTGGGACAGCGCACAGATACGCAGTATTTT.

The chain links TRBV11-2 to TRBJ1-2; 8 positions agree with TRBD1. V lost 5 bases and J lost 4; bases outside the gene matches: 6. Per germline, CDR1 SGHAT and CDR2 FQNNGV. The CDR3 consists of 14 residues. DNA of the CDR3: TGTGCCAGCAGCCCCCCAGGACAGGGCTATGGCTACACCTTC. It encodes CASSPPGQGYGYTF.